The clone carrying this T cell receptor (beta chain) showed up just a few times. Its antigen remains unidentified. This sample stems from a study of beta chain features in type 1 diabetes. On the study more broadly: Sorted cells from all samples, numbering over 85,000,000, were examined. Study-wide results and limits: VDJ junctions in type 1 diabetes patients carried more deletions and fewer insertions. A moderate, significant TCRB CDR3 shortening appeared in type 1 diabetes across four CD4+ subsets.

The whole isolated RNA underwent reverse transcription, so sequencing captured expressed TCRB transcripts. The protocol was immunoSEQ multiplex PCR, while the TCRdb copy is restricted to in-frame clones and leaves out a portion. The data show about 330,000 clones, with approximately 9.9% seen just once and 0.015% held by the top ten. Every donor had blood drawn once into heparin, around 120 mL on average. This CDR3 has 16 amino acids. The germline V and J ends were trimmed by 1 base and 3 bases, with 15 bases remaining between them. From germline, CDR1 is SGHNT and CDR2 YYREEE (reference sequence). The chain recombines TRBV5-4 with TRBJ2-3; D is unresolved. The sequencing input was naive CD4+ T cells from blood. The clonotype was recovered from a woman aged 30 to 39 in good health. CDR3 nucleotide sequence: TGTGCCAGCAGCTTGCAGAGCGCCCGACGGACAGATACGCAGTATTTT. Amino acid sequence: CASSLQSARRTDTQYF.